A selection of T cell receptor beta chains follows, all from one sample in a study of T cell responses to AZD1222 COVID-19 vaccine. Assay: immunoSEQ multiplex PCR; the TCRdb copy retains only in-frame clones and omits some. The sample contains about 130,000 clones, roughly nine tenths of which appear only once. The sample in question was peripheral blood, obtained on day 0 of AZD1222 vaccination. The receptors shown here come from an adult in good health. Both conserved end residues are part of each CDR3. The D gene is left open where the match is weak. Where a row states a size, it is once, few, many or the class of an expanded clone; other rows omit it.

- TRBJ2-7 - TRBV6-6 CASSYSIQGPPYEQYF TGTGCCAGCAGTTACTCGATCCAGGGGCCCCCCTACGAGCAGTACTTC
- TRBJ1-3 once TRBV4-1 CASSQDGGNTIYF TGCGCCAGCAGCCAAGATGGAGGAAACACCATATATTTT
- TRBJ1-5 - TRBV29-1 CSVRQGGNQPQHF TGCAGCGTGCGCCAGGGAGGCAATCAGCCCCAGCATTTT
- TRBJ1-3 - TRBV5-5 CASSTTRGEGGNTIYF TGTGCCAGCAGCACGACCCGAGGAGAAGGTGGAAACACCATATATTTT
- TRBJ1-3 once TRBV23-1 CASSQSGDPGNTIYF TGCGCCAGCAGTCAATCAGGGGACCCTGGAAACACCATATATTTT
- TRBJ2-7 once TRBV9 CASSPTSSYEQYF TGTGCCAGCAGCCCGACAAGCTCCTACGAGCAGTACTTC
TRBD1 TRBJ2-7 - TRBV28 CASGSGQGRLYKESF TGTGCCAGCGGTAGCGGACAGGGAAGGCTGTATAAGGAGAGCTTC
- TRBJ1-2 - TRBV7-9 CASSNAGSSHYGYTF TGTGCCAGCAGTAACGCCGGGTCTTCTCACTATGGCTACACCTTC
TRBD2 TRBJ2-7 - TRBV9 CASGIGGLADYEQYF TGTGCCAGCGGTATCGGGGGACTAGCGGACTACGAGCAGTACTTC
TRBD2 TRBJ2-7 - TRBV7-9 CASSPPGLAGGPYEQYF TGTGCCAGCAGCCCACCCGGACTAGCGGGAGGGCCCTACGAGCAGTACTTC
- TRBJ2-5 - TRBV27 CASSRNRDQETQYF TGTGCCAGCAGTAGAAACAGGGACCAAGAGACCCAGTACTTC
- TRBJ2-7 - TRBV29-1 CSVEGTADLGDEQYF TGCAGCGTTGAAGGAACGGCGGACTTAGGAGACGAGCAGTACTTC
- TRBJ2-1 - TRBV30 CAWSESSYNEQFF TGTGCCTGGAGTGAAAGCTCCTACAATGAGCAGTTCTTC
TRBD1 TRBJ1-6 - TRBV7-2 CASRAGGPGGYSPLHF TGTGCCAGCAGAGCCGGGGGGCCAGGGGGCTATTCACCCCTCCACTTT
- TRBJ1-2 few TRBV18 CASSRYQGLLNYGYTF TGTGCCAGCTCACGATACCAGGGGTTGCTTAACTATGGCTACACCTTC
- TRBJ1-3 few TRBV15 CATRQDTGNTIYF TGTGCCACCAGGCAGGACACGGGAAACACCATATATTTT
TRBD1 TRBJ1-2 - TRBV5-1 CASRPQGGLNYGYTF TGCGCCAGCAGACCTCAAGGGGGCTTAAACTATGGCTACACCTTC
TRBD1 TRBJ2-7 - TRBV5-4 CASSWDRSYEQYF TGTGCCAGCAGCTGGGACAGATCCTACGAGCAGTACTTC
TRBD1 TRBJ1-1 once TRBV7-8 CASSLMGDRVNTEAFF TGTGCCAGCAGCTTAATGGGGGACAGGGTGAACACTGAAGCTTTCTTT
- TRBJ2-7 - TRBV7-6 CASSLAGGTYEQYF TGTGCCAGCAGCTTAGCCGGGGGAACCTACGAGCAGTACTTC
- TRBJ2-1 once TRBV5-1 CASSLVQSSYNEQFF TGCGCCAGCAGCTTGGTGCAGAGCTCCTACAATGAGCAGTTCTTC
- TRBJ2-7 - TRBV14 CASSRDLGEQYF TGTGCCAGCAGCAGGGACCTAGGCGAGCAGTACTTC
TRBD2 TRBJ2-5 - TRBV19 CASSGGTSGSIRGETQYF TGTGCCAGTAGTGGAGGGACTAGCGGGAGTATACGGGGAGAGACCCAGTACTTC
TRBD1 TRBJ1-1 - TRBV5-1 CASSVTGGLNTEAFF TGCGCCAGCAGCGTGACAGGGGGATTGAACACTGAAGCTTTCTTT
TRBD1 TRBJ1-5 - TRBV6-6 CASSYGTVDQPQHF TGTGCCAGCAGTTACGGGACAGTAGATCAGCCCCAGCATTTT
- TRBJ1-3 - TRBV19 CASSIPPDSGNTIYF TGTGCCAGTAGTATACCCCCCGACTCTGGAAACACCATATATTTT
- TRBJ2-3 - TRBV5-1 CASSSGRTDTQYF TGCGCCAGCAGCTCAGGACGGACAGATACGCAGTATTTT
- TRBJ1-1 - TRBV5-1 CASSVSPLTGTEAFF TGCGCCAGCAGCGTCTCGCCCCTTACCGGTACTGAAGCTTTCTTT
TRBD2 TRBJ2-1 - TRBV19 CASSQGLADNEQFF TGTGCCAGTAGTCAGGGACTAGCGGACAATGAGCAGTTCTTC
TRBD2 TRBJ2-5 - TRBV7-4 CASSFRNSLAVPAGIYWWETQYF TGTGCCAGCAGCTTTCGAAATAGTCTAGCGGTACCCGCGGGTATTTATTGGTGGGAGACCCAGTACTTC
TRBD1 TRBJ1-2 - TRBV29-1 CSVEDREGGYTF TGCAGCGTTGAGGACAGGGAAGGTGGCTACACCTTC
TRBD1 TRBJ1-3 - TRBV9 CASSVGTAGNTIYF TGTGCCAGCAGCGTCGGGACAGCGGGAAACACCATATATTTT
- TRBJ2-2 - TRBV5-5 CASTTAAGELFF TGTGCCAGCACCACTGCAGCCGGGGAGCTGTTTTTT
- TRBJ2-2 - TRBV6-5 CASSRTGNTGELFF TGTGCCAGCAGTCGGACGGGGAACACCGGGGAGCTGTTTTTT
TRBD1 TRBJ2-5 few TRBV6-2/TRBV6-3 CASSYRDRQETQYF TGTGCCAGCAGTTACCGGGACAGACAAGAGACCCAGTACTTC
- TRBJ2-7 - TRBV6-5 CASSIWRDSYEQYF TGTGCCAGCAGTATATGGCGGGACTCCTACGAGCAGTACTTC
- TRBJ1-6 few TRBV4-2 CASSRTRWDSPLHF TGTGCCAGCAGCCGAACGAGGTGGGATTCACCCCTCCACTTT
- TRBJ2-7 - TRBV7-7 CASSLREQGPYEQYF TGTGCCAGCAGCTTAAGGGAACAGGGACCCTACGAGCAGTACTTC
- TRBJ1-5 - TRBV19 CASRAGREQPQHF TGTGCCAGTAGGGCCGGGCGGGAGCAGCCCCAGCATTTT
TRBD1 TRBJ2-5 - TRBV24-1 CATSDARGPERDQYF TGTGCCACCAGTGATGCCAGGGGGCCGGAACGGGACCAGTACTTC
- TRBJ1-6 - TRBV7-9 CASSLGGSPLHF TGTGCCAGCAGCTTAGGGGGTTCACCCCTCCACTTT
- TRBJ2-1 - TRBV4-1 CASSQGGEQFF TGCGCCAGCAGCCAAGGGGGTGAGCAGTTCTTC
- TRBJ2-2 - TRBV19 CASSMGQRRTGELFF TGTGCCAGTAGTATGGGCCAGCGGCGCACCGGGGAGCTGTTTTTT
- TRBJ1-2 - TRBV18 CASSPQAGTRYGYTF TGTGCCAGCTCACCACAAGCAGGGACTCGATATGGCTACACCTTC
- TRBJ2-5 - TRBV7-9 CLVPTGRETQYF TGTCTAGTCCCCACGGGACGAGAGACCCAGTACTTC
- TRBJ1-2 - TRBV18 CASSPPEGAYGYTF TGTGCCAGCTCACCACCGGAGGGTGCCTATGGCTACACCTTC
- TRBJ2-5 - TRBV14 CASRRDEETQYF TGTGCCAGCAGGCGGGACGAGGAGACCCAGTACTTC
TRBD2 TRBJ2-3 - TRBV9 CASSVGIAGLTDTQYF TGTGCCAGCAGCGTAGGGATAGCGGGCCTCACAGATACGCAGTATTTT
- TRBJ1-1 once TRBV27 CASSLNRGGNTEAFF TGTGCCAGCAGTTTAAACCGGGGAGGTAACACTGAAGCTTTCTTT
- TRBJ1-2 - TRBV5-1 CASSLGQSNYGYTF TGCGCCAGCAGCTTGGGGCAAAGCAACTATGGCTACACCTTC